The 25 T cell receptor beta chains given below trace back to one sample, sequenced in a study of blood T cell repertoires in COVID-19 (TCRdb year 2020). Library method: the immunoSEQ multiplex PCR assay. TCRdb stores this immuneACCESS table with in-frame sequences only. Part of the clones is absent; in the studies checked, under half of the shortfall reflects unresolved V genes, and no reason is known for the rest. The sample table shows 100,000 to 150,000 clones, and about four fifths are seen once. The top ten clonotypes cover about 6.3% of the sample. Specimen: peripheral blood. These receptors originate from an older man with active or convalescent COVID-19.

The V and J genes are TRBV4-3 and TRBJ2-1; 12 bases map to TRBD2. Germline V lookup: CDR1 LGHNA, CDR2 YSLEER. Unmatched junction bases numbered 9, after V lost 0 bases and J lost 9 bases. The CDR3 has 17 amino acids. The CDR3 loop reads CASSQDRASGGAGEQFF. Written as DNA, the CDR3 is TGCGCCAGCAGCCAAGATCGGGCTAGCGGGGGGGCGGGTGAGCAGTTCTTC.

V gene TRBV6-5 combines with J gene TRBJ1-3; perhaps TRBD1 as D (6 bases). Germline-derived CDR1 and CDR2 are MNHEY and SVGAGI. V lost 5 bases and J 0 bases, leaving 11 bases between the germline ends. This CDR3 has 15 amino acids. CDR3 nucleotides: TGTGCCAGCAGTCCCAGGGGAAGCTCTGGAAACACCATATATTTT. It translates to CASSPRGSSGNTIYF.

V is TRBV19 and J is TRBJ1-5; unclear D gene. V shed 3 bases and J shed 6 bases, with 15 bases lying between them. The germline CDR1 and CDR2 sequences are LNHDA and SQIVND (reference sequence). The CDR3 is 15 residues long. The CDR3 region has the DNA TGTGCCAGTAGTATTTCCCCGGCAGGCTCTCAGCCCCAGCATTTT. It is translated as CASSISPAGSQPQHF.

The chain uses TRBV7-9 and TRBJ2-3, with TRBD1 identical over 7 bases. Germline CDR1 reads SEHNR; CDR2 reads FQNEAQ (reference sequence). This CDR3 spans 17 amino acids. The junction had 7 bases not matched to a gene; V was cut back by 0 bases and J by 1 base. CDR3 residues: CASSLAKYTGGTDTQYF. The CDR3 bases are TGTGCCAGCAGCTTAGCGAAGTACACAGGGGGCACAGATACGCAGTATTTT.

The chain joins TRBV29-1 to TRBJ2-7; D is unclear. In germline, CDR1 is SQVTM, CDR2 ANQGSEA. The CDR3 is 13 amino acids. With 5 bases removed from V and 2 bases from J, the gap between germline ends came to 13 bases. In DNA form, the CDR3 reads TGCAGCGTTACCCGACTCGTTCCCTACGAGCAGTACTTC. It yields the protein CSVTRLVPYEQYF.

V is TRBV7-2 and J is TRBJ2-7; D unresolved. The germline V gene encodes CDR1 SGHTA and CDR2 FQGNSA. The CDR3 has 12 residues. V was trimmed by 6 bases and J by 7 bases, leaving 13 bases between them. The CDR3 reads CASSPRSGEQYF. The CDR3 bases are TGTGCCAGCAGTCCCAGGTCTGGAGAGCAGTACTTC. Looking up the rest from reference TRBV7-2 and TRBJ2-7 gives the full variable domain: GAGVSQSPSNKVTEKGKDVELRCDPISGHTALYWYRQSLGQGLEFLIYFQGNSAPDKSGLPSDRFSAERTGGSVSTLTIQRTQQEDSAVYLCASSPRSGEQYFGPGTRLTVT.

This clone was seen a few times. The V and J genes are TRBV7-9 and TRBJ1-2; 9 bases map to TRBD1. Per the germline V gene, CDR1 is SEHNR and CDR2 is FQNEAQ (reference sequence). V lost 4 bases and J lost 5; bases outside the gene matches: 11. There are 16 residues in the CDR3. The CDR3 bases are TGTGCCAGCAGCTGGGGACAGGGAGACCAATCTTATGGCTACACCTTC. Residues: CASSWGQGDQSYGYTF.

This chain links TRBV3-1 (or the pseudogene TRBV3-2) with TRBJ2-1, with a possible D match to TRBD1 (5 bases). V was clipped by 0 bases and J by 1 base, with 10 bases between them. Germline assignment: CDR1 LGHDT and CDR2 YNNKEL (reference sequence). The CDR3 loop spans 16 amino acids. The DNA for the CDR3 is TGTGCCAGCAGCCAAGAAGTGGGGCTTTCCTACAATGAGCAGTTCTTC. Encoded protein: CASSQEVGLSYNEQFF.

A few counts support this clone. The chain recombines TRBV24-1 with TRBJ2-1; tentatively, D is TRBD2 (7 bases). Germline V gene lookup returns CDR1 KGHDR and CDR2 SFDVKD. V lost 0 bases and J 2 bases, leaving 13 bases between the germline ends. This CDR3 comprises 17 residues. In DNA, the CDR3 is TGTGCCACCAGTGATTTGGGGGGGGCGGGGACCTACAATGAGCAGTTCTTC. Its translation: CATSDLGGAGTYNEQFF.

This clone was observed a handful of times. The CDR3 protein is CASSLDRGTVPYNEQFF. CDR3 nucleotide sequence: TGTGCCAGCAGCTTAGATCGGGGGACGGTGCCCTACAATGAGCAGTTCTTC. V and J are TRBV7-2 and TRBJ2-1; TRBD2 might be the D (6 bases). The CDR3 contains 17 residues. CDR1 SGHTA and CDR2 FQGNSA come from the germline V gene. Trimming removed 1 base at V and 2 bases at J, with 15 bases between.

This clone was seen repeatedly, ten times or more. The rearrangement uses TRBV9 and TRBJ2-3; 9 nucleotides agree with TRBD2. CDR3 length: 15 residues. The V gene's germline CDR1 is SGDLS and CDR2 YYNGEE. V trimming: 2 bases; J trimming: 3 bases; junction bases outside the gene matches: 4. The CDR3 region is CASSVGGGATDTQYF. CDR3 coding DNA: TGTGCCAGCAGCGTCGGCGGGGGGGCAACAGATACGCAGTATTTT. Full variable domain (rest looked up from reference TRBV9 and TRBJ2-3): DSGVTQTPKHLITATGQRVTLRCSPRSGDLSVYWYQQSLDQGLQFLIQYYNGEERAKGNILERFSAQQFPDLHSELNLSSLELGDSALYFCASSVGGGATDTQYFGPGTRLTVL.

The rearrangement uses TRBV28 and TRBJ2-3; D is ambiguous. Deletions cut 6 bases from V and 0 bases from J, with 7 bases between. The V gene's germline CDR1 is MDHEN and CDR2 SYDVKM. The CDR3 is 13 residues long. The CDR3 DNA follows: TGTGCCAGCAGCCGTCCTAGCACAGATACGCAGTATTTT. Protein sequence: CASSRPSTDTQYF.

V is TRBV24-1 and J is TRBJ1-4; D unresolved. V was cut by 9 bases and J by 3 bases, with 16 bases left in between. CDR3 length equals 15 residues. Germline lookup yields CDR1 KGHDR and CDR2 SFDVKD. This CDR3 reads CATRLTGSPNEKLFF. The CDR3 nucleotides read TGTGCCACCCGCCTCACGGGGTCCCCTAATGAAAAACTGTTTTTT.

This clone was seen just once. The chain links TRBV5-1 to TRBJ2-5; D possibly corresponds to TRBD2 (5 bases). Germline V gene data show CDR1 as SGHRS and CDR2 as YFSETQ. Between the trimmed V and J ends, which lost 0 bases and 5 bases, there was a span of 11 bases. The CDR3 has 14 amino acids. CDR3 bases: TGCGCCAGCAGCTTGGCCGGGGTGGGGGAGACCCAGTACTTC. This sequence encodes CASSLAGVGETQYF.

This rearrangement joins TRBV14 to TRBJ2-4; TRBD1 matches 10 bases. V dropped 1 base and J dropped 0; count of bases not matched to a gene: 18. Germline CDR1 is SGHDN and CDR2 is FVKESK. CDR3 length: 22 residues. CDR3 amino acids: CASSQANQHFRDRGLAKNIQYF. The CDR3 DNA is TGTGCCAGCAGCCAAGCTAACCAGCACTTCCGGGACAGGGGTCTAGCCAAAAACATTCAGTACTTC.

This clone appeared a single time. The rearrangement joins TRBV29-1 to TRBJ2-2; 8 bases agree with TRBD2. V was clipped by 7 bases and J by 7 bases; unmatched bases: 8. Germline V gives CDR1 SQVTM, CDR2 ANQGSEA. The CDR3 spans 13 residues. CDR3: CSAVAGSGGELFF. In DNA form, the CDR3 reads TGCAGCGCAGTAGCGGGGAGCGGCGGGGAGCTGTTTTTT.

Concerning this clone: A junction end diverges from the germline sequence, so it may reflect a read error. Other DNA sequences within the sample encode an identical CDR3. The chain recombines TRBV6-6 with TRBJ2-7, with D maybe TRBD1 (6 bases). This CDR3 spans 14 amino acids. Germline V gene sequence: CDR1 MNHNY, CDR2 SVGAGI (reference sequence). CDR3 protein: CASRHGQGTYEQYF. The CDR3 nucleotides read TGTGCCAGCAGGCATGGCCAGGGGACCTACGAGCAGTATTTC.

The V call is TRBV7-9, the J call TRBJ2-7, with D perhaps TRBD2 (5 bases). The germline V gene has CDR1 SEHNR and CDR2 FQNEAQ (reference sequence). The CDR3 spans 14 residues. V lost 0 bases, J lost 4 bases, and 10 bases lay in between. The CDR3 is CASSLAGRGYEQYF. The CDR3 DNA reads as TGTGCCAGCAGCTTAGCGGGGAGAGGTTACGAGCAGTACTTC.

V usage is TRBV2 and J usage is TRBJ2-3, with 8 bases aligning to TRBD1. The germline V gene has CDR1 SNHLY and CDR2 FYNNEI. The J segment lost 6 bases and the V segment lost 8 bases, leaving 10 bases of the junction unmatched. This CDR3 region has 14 residues. The CDR3 protein is CASSGQGRGDTQYF. Here the CDR3 DNA reads TGTGCCAGCTCCGGACAGGGAAGAGGTGATACGCAGTATTTT.

The chain links TRBV5-5 to TRBJ2-5, with TRBD2 matching over 10 bases. With V trimmed by 3 bases and J by 4 bases, 3 bases remained unmatched. The CDR3 extends over 14 amino acids. Germline V gene data show CDR1 as SGHKS and CDR2 as YYEKEE (reference sequence). This CDR3 reads CASSSPSGGETQYF. The CDR3 DNA follows: TGTGCCAGCAGCTCTCCTAGCGGGGGAGAGACCCAGTACTTC.

The chain links TRBV29-1 to TRBJ2-1; D gene unclear. The CDR3 sequence is 16 residues long. The germline gives CDR1 SQVTM, CDR2 ANQGSEA. Trimming took 5 bases from V and 0 from J, leaving 17 bases between them. The DNA of the CDR3 is TGCAGCGTTTACGGGTCGAGCGTGAGCTCCTACAATGAGCAGTTCTTC. Its translation: CSVYGSSVSSYNEQFF.

The chain uses TRBV6-5 and TRBJ1-3; perhaps TRBD1 as D (6 bases). CDR1 and CDR2 from the germline V gene are MNHEY and SVGAGI. The CDR3 covers 15 residues. Trimming took off 6 bases at V and 6 bases at J, with 18 bases between the two ends. CDR3 residues: CASSADRSRENTIYF. DNA for the CDR3: TGTGCCAGCAGCGCCGACAGGTCTCGGGAAAACACCATATATTTT.

The V call is TRBV19, the J call TRBJ1-3, with 7 bases lining up with TRBD1. V lost 5 bases and J lost 0; bases outside the gene matches: 7. CDR3 length: 16 residues. From germline, CDR1 is LNHDA and CDR2 SQIVND (reference sequence). The CDR3 sequence is CASSVGQIGSGNTIYF. The DNA of the CDR3 is TGTGCCAGTAGTGTGGGACAGATCGGCTCTGGAAACACCATATATTTT.

This chain connects TRBV7-2 to TRBJ1-4; D possibly corresponds to TRBD1 (5 bases). In germline, CDR1 is SGHTA, CDR2 FQGNSA. The V gene lost 3 bases and the J gene lost 3 bases, with 14 bases spanning the gap. The CDR3 runs 16 residues. In nucleotides, the CDR3 is TGTGCCAGCAGCTTTAGGGGTCAGGCAGCTAATGAAAAACTGTTTTTT. It is translated as CASSFRGQAANEKLFF.

V and J are TRBV11-2 and TRBJ1-2, with 8 positions matching TRBD1. V lost 5 bases, J lost 7 bases, and 18 bases stayed unmatched. The CDR3 has 17 residues. CDR1 SGHAT and CDR2 FQNNGV come from the germline V gene. The DNA for the CDR3 is TGTGCCAGCAGCACCGGGACAGGCGGGTTTGTGATTAGTGGCTACACCTTC. Amino acids: CASSTGTGGFVISGYTF.